This T cell receptor (beta chain) comes out of a study of blood T cell repertoires in COVID-19. About the research overall: Samples came from the United States, Italy and Spain, spanning acute and convalescent COVID-19.

Germline V gene sequence: CDR1 SNHLY, CDR2 FYNNEI. This CDR3 is built from 14 residues. Trimming took 4 bases from V and 0 from J, leaving 9 bases between them. As handled by the study authors: Amplified reference gene primers provided the basis for estimating nucleated cell counts. Sequencing used immunoSEQ multiplex PCR; TCRdb keeps in-frame clones, though not all of them. V and J calls and clone size are those listed in that table; D and trimming were worked out from the DNA. Among approximately 150,000 clones listed, about 92% were seen once. Seattle enrolled patients during active infection and tracked them longitudinally.

This TCR came from a woman in her sixties or seventies with COVID-19, enrolled during active disease. Input material: peripheral blood. The rearrangement joins TRBV2 to TRBJ1-1, with D unresolved. The CDR3 sequence is CASSGLTLNTEAFF. CDR3 sequence (DNA): TGTGCCAGCAGTGGTCTGACACTGAACACTGAAGCTTTCTTT.